The 7 T cell receptor beta chains below all came from one sample that was sequenced in a study of PD-L1 blockade in urothelial cancer. Clones were sequenced by immunoSEQ multiplex PCR, and TCRdb holds only the in-frame ones, with some missing. The sample yields approximately 100,000 clones, around 90% seen once. This sample comprised PBMCs, obtained around atezolizumab (anti-PD-L1) treatment. These receptors came from an elderly woman with urothelial cancer.

The chain joins TRBV18 to TRBJ2-6; 8 nucleotides align to TRBD1. This CDR3 spans 17 amino acids. V was clipped by 4 bases and J by 1 base; unmatched bases: 6. The germline CDR1 and CDR2 sequences are KGHSH and LQKENI. CDR3 coding DNA: TGTGCCAGCTCACGCGACAGGGGTGTGTCTGGGGCCAACGTCCTGACTTTC. Translation: CASSRDRGVSGANVLTF.

As DNA, the CDR3 is TGTGCCAGCAGCCCGGGGCGGGGGTCTGGTGGAAACACCATATATTTT. Translating it yields CASSPGRGSGGNTIYF. This rearrangement joins TRBV4-2 to TRBJ1-3; a possible D gene is TRBD1 (5 bases). Trimming left V 4 bases short and J 3 bases short, with 16 bases between. CDR1 is LGHNA, CDR2 YNFKEQ, per germline. The CDR3 is made up of 16 amino acids.

The V gene is TRBV9, the J gene TRBJ1-1; D is ambiguous. Trimming shortened V by 4 bases and J by 4 bases, and 14 bases separated the two germline ends. CDR1 and CDR2 from the germline V gene are SGDLS and YYNGEE. This CDR3 spans 14 amino acids. This CDR3 is CASSTGSFGTEAFF. CDR3 sequence (DNA): TGTGCCAGCAGCACTGGGAGCTTCGGCACTGAAGCTTTCTTT.

The chain uses TRBV7-9 and TRBJ2-5; 8 bases match TRBD1. After removal of 4 bases from V and 1 base from J, the junction contained 17 bases not matched to a gene. Germline assignment: CDR1 SEHNR and CDR2 FQNEAQ (reference sequence). This CDR3 comprises 19 residues. CDR3 sequence reads: CASSSTRGQGVGGQETQYF. The CDR3 DNA reads TGTGCCAGCAGCTCCACCAGGGGGCAGGGGGTCGGGGGCCAAGAGACCCAGTACTTC.

This clone came up once. The V and J genes are TRBV19 and TRBJ1-4; maybe TRBD1 (6 bases). CDR3 length equals 14 residues. V was trimmed by 6 bases and J by 0 bases, leaving 8 bases between them. Germline V gives CDR1 LNHDA, CDR2 SQIVND (reference sequence). The CDR3 sequence: CASRNRATNEKLFF. The CDR3 DNA reads TGTGCCAGTAGAAACAGGGCAACTAATGAAAAACTGTTTTTT. The whole variable domain, remainder taken from reference TRBV19 and TRBJ1-4, is DGGITQSPKYLFRKEGQNVTLSCEQNLNHDAMYWYRQDPGQGLRLIYYSQIVNDFQKGDIAEGYSVSREKKESFPLTVTSAQKNPTAFYLCASRNRATNEKLFFGSGTQLSVL.

V and J are TRBV30 and TRBJ1-3; D is unresolved. This CDR3 is 14 amino acids long. V was shortened by 2 bases and J by 8 bases, with 16 bases between the two germline ends. Germline CDR1 and CDR2: GTSNPN and SVGIG (reference sequence). The DNA for the CDR3 is TGTGCCTGGAGTCCGACCGCCGGCGGGCACACCATATATTTT. This sequence encodes CAWSPTAGGHTIYF.

The chain couples TRBV18 to TRBJ2-5; possible D gene TRBD1, 6 bases. Germline assignment: CDR1 KGHSH and CDR2 LQKENI. This CDR3 has 15 amino acids. The V end lost 3 bases, the J end lost 1 base, and 12 bases lay between the germline ends. The CDR3 coding sequence is TGTGCCAGCTCACCCCGTCAAGGGGGCCAAGAGACCCAGTACTTC. It translates to CASSPRQGGQETQYF.